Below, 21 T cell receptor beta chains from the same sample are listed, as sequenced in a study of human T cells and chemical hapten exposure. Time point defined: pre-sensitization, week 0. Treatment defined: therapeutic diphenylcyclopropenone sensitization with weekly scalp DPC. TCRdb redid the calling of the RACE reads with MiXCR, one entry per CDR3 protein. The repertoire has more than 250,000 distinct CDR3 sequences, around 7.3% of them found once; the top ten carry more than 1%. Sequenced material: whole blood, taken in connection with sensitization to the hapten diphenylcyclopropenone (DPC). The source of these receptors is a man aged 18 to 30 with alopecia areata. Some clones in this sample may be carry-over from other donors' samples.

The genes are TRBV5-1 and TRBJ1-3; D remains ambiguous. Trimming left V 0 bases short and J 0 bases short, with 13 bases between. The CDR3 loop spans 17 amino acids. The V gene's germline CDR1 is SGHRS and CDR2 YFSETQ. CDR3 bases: TGCGCCAGCAGCTTGGCCCCGCAGGAGACCTCTGGAAACACCATATATTTT. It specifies CASSLAPQETSGNTIYF.

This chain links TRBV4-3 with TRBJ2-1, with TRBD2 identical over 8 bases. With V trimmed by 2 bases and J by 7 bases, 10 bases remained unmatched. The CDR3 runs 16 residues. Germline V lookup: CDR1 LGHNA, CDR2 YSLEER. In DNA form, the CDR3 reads TGCGCCAGCAGCCAAAACATCGGGGGGGCCTTGAATGAGCAGTTCTTC. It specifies CASSQNIGGALNEQFF.

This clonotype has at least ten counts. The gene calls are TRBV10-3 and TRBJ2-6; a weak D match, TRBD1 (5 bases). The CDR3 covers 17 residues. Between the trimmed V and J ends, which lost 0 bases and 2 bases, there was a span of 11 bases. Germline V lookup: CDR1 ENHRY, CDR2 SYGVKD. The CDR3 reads CAISESRVKAGANVLTF. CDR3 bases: TGTGCCATCAGTGAGTCCAGGGTGAAGGCTGGGGCCAACGTCCTGACTTTC.

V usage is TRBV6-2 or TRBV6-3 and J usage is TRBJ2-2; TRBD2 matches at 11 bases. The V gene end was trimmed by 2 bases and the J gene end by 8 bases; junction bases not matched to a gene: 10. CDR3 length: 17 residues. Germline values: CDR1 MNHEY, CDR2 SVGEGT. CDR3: CASSYPRLAGPSGELFF. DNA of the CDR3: TGTGCCAGCAGTTACCCCCGACTAGCGGGGCCATCGGGGGAGCTGTTTTTT.

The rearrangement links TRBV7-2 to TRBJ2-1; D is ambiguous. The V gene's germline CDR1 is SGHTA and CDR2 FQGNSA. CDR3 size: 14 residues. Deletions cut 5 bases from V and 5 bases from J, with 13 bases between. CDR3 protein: CASSPRKQNNEQFF. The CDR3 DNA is TGTGCCAGCAGCCCTAGAAAACAGAACAATGAGCAGTTCTTC. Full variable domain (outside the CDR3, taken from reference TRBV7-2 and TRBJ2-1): GAGVSQSPSNKVTEKGKDVELRCDPISGHTALYWYRQSLGQGLEFLIYFQGNSAPDKSGLPSDRFSAERTGGSVSTLTIQRTQQEDSAVYLCASSPRKQNNEQFFGPGTRLTVL.

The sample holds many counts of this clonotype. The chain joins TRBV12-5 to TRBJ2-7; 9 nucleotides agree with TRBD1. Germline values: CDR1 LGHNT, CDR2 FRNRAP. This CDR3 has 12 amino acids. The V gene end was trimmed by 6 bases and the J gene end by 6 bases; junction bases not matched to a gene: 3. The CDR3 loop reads CASGDRGSEQYV. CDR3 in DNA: TGTGCTAGTGGAGACAGGGGGAGCGAGCAGTACGTC.

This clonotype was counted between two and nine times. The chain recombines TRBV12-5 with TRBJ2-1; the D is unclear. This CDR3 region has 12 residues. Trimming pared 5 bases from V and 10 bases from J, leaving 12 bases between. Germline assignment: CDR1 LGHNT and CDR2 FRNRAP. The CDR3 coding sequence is TGTGCTAGTGGTCTCTTCTGGGCCGAGCAGTTCTTC. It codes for CASGLFWAEQFF. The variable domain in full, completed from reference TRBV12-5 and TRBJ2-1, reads DARVTQTPRHKVTEMGQEVTMRCQPILGHNTVFWYRQTMMQGLELLAYFRNRAPLDDSGMPKDRFSAEMPDATLATLKIQPSEPRDSAVYFCASGLFWAEQFFGPGTRLTVL.

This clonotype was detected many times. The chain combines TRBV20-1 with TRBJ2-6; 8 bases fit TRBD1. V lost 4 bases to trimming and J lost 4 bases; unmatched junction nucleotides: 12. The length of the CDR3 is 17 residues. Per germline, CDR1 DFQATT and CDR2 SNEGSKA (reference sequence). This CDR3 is CSATGGTGFGGANVLTF. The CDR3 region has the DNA TGCAGTGCTACTGGGGGGACAGGCTTCGGAGGGGCCAACGTCCTGACTTTC.

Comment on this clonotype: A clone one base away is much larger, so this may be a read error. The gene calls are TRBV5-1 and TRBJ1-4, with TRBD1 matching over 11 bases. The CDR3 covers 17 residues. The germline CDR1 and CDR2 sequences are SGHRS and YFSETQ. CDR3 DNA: TGCACCAGCAGCTGGGGCCTAACCGGGACAGGGGGAGAAAAACTGTTTTTT. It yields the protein CTSSWGLTGTGGEKLFF.

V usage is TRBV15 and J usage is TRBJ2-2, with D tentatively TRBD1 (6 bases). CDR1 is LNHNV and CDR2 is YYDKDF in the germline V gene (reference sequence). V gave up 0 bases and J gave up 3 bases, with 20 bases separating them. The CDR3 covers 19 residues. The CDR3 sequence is CATSRDLTQGLGHTGELFF. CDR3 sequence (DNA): TGTGCCACCAGCAGAGATTTGACCCAGGGGTTGGGACACACCGGGGAGCTGTTTTTT. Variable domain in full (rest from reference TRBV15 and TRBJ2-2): DAMVIQNPRYQVTQFGKPVTLSCSQTLNHNVMYWYQQKSSQAPKLLFHYYDKDFNNEADTPDNFQSRRPNTSFCFLDIRSPGLGDTAMYLCATSRDLTQGLGHTGELFFGEGSRLTVL.

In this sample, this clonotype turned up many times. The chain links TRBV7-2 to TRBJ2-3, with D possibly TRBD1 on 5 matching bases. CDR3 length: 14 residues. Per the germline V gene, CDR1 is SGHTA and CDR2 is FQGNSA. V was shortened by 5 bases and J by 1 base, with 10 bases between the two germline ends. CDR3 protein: CASSGQQGTDTQYF. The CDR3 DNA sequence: TGTGCCAGCAGCGGCCAACAGGGCACAGATACGCAGTATTTT.

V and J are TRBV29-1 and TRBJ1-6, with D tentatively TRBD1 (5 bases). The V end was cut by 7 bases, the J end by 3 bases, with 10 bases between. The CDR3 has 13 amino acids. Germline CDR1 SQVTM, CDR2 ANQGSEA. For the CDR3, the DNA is TGCAGCGCCGCGACAGACTATAATTCACCCCTCCACTTT. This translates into CSAATDYNSPLHF. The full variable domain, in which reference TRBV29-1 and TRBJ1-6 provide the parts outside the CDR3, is SAVISQKPSRDICQRGTSLTIQCQVDSQVTMMFWYRQQPGQSLTLIATANQGSEATYESGFVIDKFPISRPNLTFSTLTVSNMSPEDSSIYLCSAATDYNSPLHFGNGTRLTVT.

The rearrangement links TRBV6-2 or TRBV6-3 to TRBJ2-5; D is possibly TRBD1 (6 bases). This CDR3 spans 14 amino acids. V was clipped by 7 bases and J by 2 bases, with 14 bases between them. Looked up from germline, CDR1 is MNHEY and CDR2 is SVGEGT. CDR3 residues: CASIKGQGQETQYF. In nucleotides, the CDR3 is TGTGCCAGCATAAAGGGCCAGGGGCAAGAGACCCAGTACTTC.

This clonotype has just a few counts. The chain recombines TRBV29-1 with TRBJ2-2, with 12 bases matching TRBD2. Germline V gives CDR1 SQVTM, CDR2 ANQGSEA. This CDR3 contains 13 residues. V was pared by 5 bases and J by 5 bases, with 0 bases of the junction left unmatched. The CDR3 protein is CSVTSGGTGELFF. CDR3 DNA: TGCAGCGTTACTAGCGGGGGGACCGGGGAGCTGTTTTTT.

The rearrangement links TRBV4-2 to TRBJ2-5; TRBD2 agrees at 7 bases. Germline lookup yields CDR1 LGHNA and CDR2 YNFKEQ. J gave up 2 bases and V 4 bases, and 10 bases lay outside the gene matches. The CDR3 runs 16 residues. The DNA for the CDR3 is TGTGCCAGCAGCCTCATGGCGGCTAGCGGACAAGAGACCCAGTACTTC. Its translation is CASSLMAASGQETQYF.

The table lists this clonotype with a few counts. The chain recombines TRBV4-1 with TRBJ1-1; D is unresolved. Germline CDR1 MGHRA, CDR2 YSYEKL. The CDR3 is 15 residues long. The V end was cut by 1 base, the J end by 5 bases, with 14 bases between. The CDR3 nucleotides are TGCGCCAGCAGCCAAGCCTCGGGAGTCAGGACTGAAGCTTTCTTT. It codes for CASSQASGVRTEAFF.

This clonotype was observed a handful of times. CDR3: CASTTNGYSNQPQHF. In DNA form, the CDR3 reads TGTGCCAGCACCACGAATGGTTATAGCAATCAGCCCCAGCATTTT. The chain recombines TRBV27 with TRBJ1-5; unclear D gene. The CDR3 totals 15 residues. Germline values: CDR1 MNHEY, CDR2 SMNVEV (reference sequence). V lost 7 bases, J lost 0 bases, and 13 bases lay in between.

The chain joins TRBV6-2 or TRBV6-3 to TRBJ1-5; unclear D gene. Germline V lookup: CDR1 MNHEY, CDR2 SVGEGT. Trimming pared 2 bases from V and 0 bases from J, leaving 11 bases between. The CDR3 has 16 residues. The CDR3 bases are TGTGCCAGCAGTTACGAGGCCCCATATAGCAATCAGCCCCAGCATTTT. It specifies CASSYEAPYSNQPQHF.

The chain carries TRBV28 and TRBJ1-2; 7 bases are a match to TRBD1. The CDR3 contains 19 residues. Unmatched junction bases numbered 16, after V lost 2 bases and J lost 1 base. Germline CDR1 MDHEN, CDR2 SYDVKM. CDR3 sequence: CASSLVEFPGTADNYGYTF. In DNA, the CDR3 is TGTGCCAGCAGTTTAGTAGAATTTCCCGGGACAGCCGATAACTATGGCTACACCTTC.

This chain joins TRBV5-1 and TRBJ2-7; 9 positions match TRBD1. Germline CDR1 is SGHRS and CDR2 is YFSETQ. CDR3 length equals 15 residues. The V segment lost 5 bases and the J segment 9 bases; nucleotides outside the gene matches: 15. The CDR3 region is CASRPHTGGRPGQYF. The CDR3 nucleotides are TGCGCCAGCAGACCTCATACAGGGGGCAGACCAGGGCAGTACTTC.

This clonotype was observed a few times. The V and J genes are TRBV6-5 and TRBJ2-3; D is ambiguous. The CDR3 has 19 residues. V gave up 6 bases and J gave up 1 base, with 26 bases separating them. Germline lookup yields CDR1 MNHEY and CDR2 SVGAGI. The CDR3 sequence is CASRRDYWTAGRRTDTQYF. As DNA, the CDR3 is TGTGCCAGCAGACGAGATTATTGGACGGCCGGCCGGCGCACAGATACGCAGTATTTT.